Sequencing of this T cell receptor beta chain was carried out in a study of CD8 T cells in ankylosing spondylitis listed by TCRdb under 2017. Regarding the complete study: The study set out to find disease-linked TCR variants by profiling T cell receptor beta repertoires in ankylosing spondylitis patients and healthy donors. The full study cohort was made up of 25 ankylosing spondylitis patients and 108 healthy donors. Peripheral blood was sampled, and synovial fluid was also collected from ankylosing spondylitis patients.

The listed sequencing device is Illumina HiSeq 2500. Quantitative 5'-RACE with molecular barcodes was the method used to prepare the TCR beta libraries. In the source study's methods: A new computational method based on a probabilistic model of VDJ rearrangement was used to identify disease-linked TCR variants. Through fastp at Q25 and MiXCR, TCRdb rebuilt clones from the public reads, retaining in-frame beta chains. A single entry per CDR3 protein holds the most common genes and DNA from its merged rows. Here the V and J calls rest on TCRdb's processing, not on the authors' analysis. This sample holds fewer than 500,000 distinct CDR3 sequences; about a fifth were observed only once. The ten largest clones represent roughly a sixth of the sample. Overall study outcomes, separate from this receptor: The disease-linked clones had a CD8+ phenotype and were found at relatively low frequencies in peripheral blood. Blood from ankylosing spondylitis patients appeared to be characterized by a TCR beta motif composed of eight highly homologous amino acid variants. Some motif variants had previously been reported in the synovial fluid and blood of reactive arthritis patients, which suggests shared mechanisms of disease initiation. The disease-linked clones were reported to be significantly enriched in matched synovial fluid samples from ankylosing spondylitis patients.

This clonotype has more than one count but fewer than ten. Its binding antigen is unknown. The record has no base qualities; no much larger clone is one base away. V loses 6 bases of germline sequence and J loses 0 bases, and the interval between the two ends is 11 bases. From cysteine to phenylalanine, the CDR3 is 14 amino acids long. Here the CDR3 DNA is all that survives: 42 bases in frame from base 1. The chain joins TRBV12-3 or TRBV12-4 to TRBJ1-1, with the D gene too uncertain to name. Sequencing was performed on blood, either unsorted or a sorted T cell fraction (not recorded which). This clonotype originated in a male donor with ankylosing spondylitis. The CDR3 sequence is CASSPSRMNTEAFF. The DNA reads TGTGCCAGCAGCCCGTCCCGAATGAACACTGAAGCTTTCTTT.